This T cell receptor beta chain was recorded in a study of T cell responses to AZD1222 COVID-19 vaccine. Study findings and constraints: Spike-specific TCRs gained breadth and depth after people received two AZD1222 doses.

A single count supports this clone. Its antigen is unidentified. The CDR3 contains 12 residues. V lost 0 bases, J lost 7 bases, and 4 bases lay in between. From germline, CDR1 is LGHDT and CDR2 YNNKEL (reference sequence). Data came from immunoSEQ multiplex PCR; TCRdb stores just in-frame clones and leaves some out. The table includes 72,000 or so clones, 90% detected once. The clonotype comes from an adult in good health. The specimen was peripheral blood, collected on day 0 of AZD1222 vaccination. The chain uses TRBV3-1 (or the pseudogene TRBV3-2) and TRBJ1-5, with no clear D. The CDR3 spells CASSQDRQPQHF. Here the CDR3 DNA reads TGTGCCAGCAGCCAAGATCGACAGCCCCAGCATTTT.